This TCR beta chain was sequenced in a study of shared clonotypes between healthy human individuals. Data came from immunoSEQ multiplex PCR; TCRdb stores just in-frame clones and leaves some out. The sample includes about 2 million clones, roughly 96% of them seen just once. This CDR3 comprises 13 residues. Trimming removed 4 bases from V and 5 bases from J, with 10 bases in between. Germline loops: CDR1 WNHNN, CDR2 SYGVQD (reference sequence). The sequence derives from a man younger than 35 in good health. The sample consisted of naive CD4+ T cells sorted from blood. Subset indicated: CD45RA+ positively selected. The chain employs TRBV10-1 and TRBJ2-3; D is undetermined. The CDR3 is CASSASNRDTQYF. Here the CDR3 DNA reads TGCGCCAGCAGTGCCTCCAACAGAGATACGCAGTATTTT.